The entry that follows covers one T cell receptor beta chain sequence. The data are from a study of blood T cell repertoires in COVID-19. Study-wide context: PBMCs, B-cell-depleted T cells, or T cells were the source of the cDNA or gDNA that made up the material.

There are 13 residues in the CDR3. V was cut by 5 bases and J by 1 base, with 8 bases left in between. CDR1 is LNHDA and CDR2 is SQIVND in the germline V gene (reference sequence). Using immunoSEQ multiplex PCR, the repertoire was profiled, and TCRdb retains in-frame clones only, with some absent. The data show tens of thousands of clones, with 80% to 90% seen just once and 11% held by the top ten. V is TRBV19 and J is TRBJ1-1; no definite D call. The sequence came from a man of 80 years or more with acute or convalescent COVID-19. The sample was peripheral blood. As DNA, the CDR3 is TGTGCCAGTAGTGCCGGGAGGAACACTGAAGCTTTCTTT. This sequence encodes CASSAGRNTEAFF.